This TCR beta chain was documented in a study of blood T cell repertoires in COVID-19. Turning to the study itself: Samples of COVID-19 (acute and convalescent) were obtained from the United States, Italy and Spain. PBMCs, B-cell-depleted T cells, or T cells provided the cDNA or gDNA that made up the material.

With V trimmed by 3 bases and J by 6 bases, 6 bases remained unmatched. The CDR3 sequence is 15 residues long. The germline gives CDR1 SNHLY, CDR2 FYNNEI. In the source study's methods: Estimation of nucleated cell counts relied on the amplification of reference gene primers. Profiled with immunoSEQ multiplex PCR; TCRdb holds only in-frame clones, not every one. V and J calls and clone size follow that table, whereas D and trimming were derived from the DNA. This sample yields over 200,000 clones, of which around 84% are seen a single time; 15% to 20% belongs to the top ten. The sequencing sample was made of peripheral blood. The gene calls are TRBV2 and TRBJ1-5; TRBD1 aligns across 9 bases. The receptor was derived from an elderly woman with active or convalescent COVID-19. In DNA, the CDR3 is TGTGCCAGCAGTGACGGGACAGGGAATGTTCAGCCCCAGCATTTT. Protein: CASSDGTGNVQPQHF. The variable domain in full, with the rest retrieved from reference TRBV2 and TRBJ1-5, is EPEVTQTPSHQVTQMGQEVILRCVPISNHLYFYWYRQILGQKVEFLVSFYNNEISEKSEIFDDQFSVERPDGSNFTLKIRSTKLEDSAMYFCASSDGTGNVQPQHFGDGTRLSIL.